The 16 T cell receptor beta chains listed next were all sequenced from one sample in a study of cytomegalovirus exposure and HLA in healthy donors. PCR employed 60 Vbeta and 13 Jbeta primers. Clones were read by immunoSEQ multiplex PCR, and TCRdb kept only the in-frame ones, dropping some. Of 100,000 to 150,000 clones listed, over 60% are singletons. The source material was PBMCs. Source of these receptors: a male donor in good health and CMV-seropositive.

As concerns this clone: Sequence at one end of the junction differs from germline and may be a read error. The V gene is TRBV6-5, the J gene TRBJ2-6; possible D gene TRBD1, 5 bases. The germline V gene has CDR1 MNHEY and CDR2 SVGAGI. The CDR3 consists of 16 residues. The CDR3 protein is CASSYYLSSGANGLTF. CDR3 DNA sequence: TGTGCCAGCAGTTATTATTTGAGCTCTGGGGCCAACGGCCTGACTTTC.

V gene TRBV2 combines with J gene TRBJ2-7; no reliable D call. Trimming took off 5 bases at V and 6 bases at J, with 8 bases between the two ends. Germline CDR1 reads SNHLY; CDR2 reads FYNNEI. The CDR3 runs to 11 residues. CDR3 sequence: CASSRNSEQYF. Written as DNA, the CDR3 is TGTGCCAGCAGTCGCAACTCCGAGCAGTACTTC.

This sequence joins TRBV27 and TRBJ2-7, with D perhaps TRBD2 (6 bases). There are 15 residues in the CDR3. Looked up from germline, CDR1 is MNHEY and CDR2 is SMNVEV (reference sequence). Between the trimmed V and J ends, which lost 4 bases and 7 bases, there was a span of 20 bases. The CDR3 spells CASSSGLRPPGEQYF. For the CDR3, the DNA is TGTGCCAGCAGTTCGGGACTCCGGCCGCCGGGGGAGCAGTACTTC.

The chain uses TRBV6-4 and TRBJ2-2; TRBD1 matches at 8 bases. Trimming at V came to 9 bases and at J to 6 bases, leaving 6 bases not matched to a gene. CDR1 and CDR2 (germline): MRHNA, SNTAGT. The CDR3 spans 13 residues. The DNA for the CDR3 is TGTGCCAGAACGGACAGGGCCGCCGGGGAGCTGTTTTTT. This gives the protein CARTDRAAGELFF.

This clone was seen a few times. The genes are TRBV30 and TRBJ2-5; 10 bases line up with TRBD2. CDR3 length: 15 residues. V lost 3 bases, J lost 2 bases, and 6 bases stayed unmatched. Per germline, CDR1 GTSNPN and CDR2 SVGIG (reference sequence). CDR3 amino acids: CAWRGLANRQETQYF. The CDR3 bases are TGTGCCTGGAGGGGACTAGCGAATCGACAAGAGACCCAGTACTTC.

A few counts support this clone. This chain links TRBV7-2 with TRBJ2-7; no clear D. From germline, CDR1 is SGHTA and CDR2 FQGNSA. CDR3 length: 12 residues. Trimming left V 4 bases short and J 3 bases short, with 7 bases between. The CDR3 protein is CASSSDFYEQYF. CDR3 DNA: TGTGCCAGCAGCTCTGACTTCTACGAGCAGTACTTC. The whole variable domain, remainder taken from reference TRBV7-2 and TRBJ2-7, is GAGVSQSPSNKVTEKGKDVELRCDPISGHTALYWYRQSLGQGLEFLIYFQGNSAPDKSGLPSDRFSAERTGGSVSTLTIQRTQQEDSAVYLCASSSDFYEQYFGPGTRLTVT.

The sample holds a few counts of this clone. The V gene is TRBV19, the J gene TRBJ1-1; D not certain. The V gene's germline CDR1 is LNHDA and CDR2 SQIVND (reference sequence). The CDR3 sequence is 16 residues long. Trimming took 6 bases from V and 4 from J, leaving 21 bases between them. CDR3 DNA: TGTGCCAGTAGAAGGGAGGAGGGTACGTGGGGCACTGAAGCTTTCTTT. As protein: CASRREEGTWGTEAFF.

This chain joins TRBV19 and TRBJ1-2, with no clear D. Germline V gives CDR1 LNHDA, CDR2 SQIVND (reference sequence). The length of the CDR3 is 12 residues. Trimming took 6 bases from V and 4 from J, leaving 9 bases between them. Written as DNA, the CDR3 is TGTGCCAGTAGCTCAGGATTCTATGGCTACACCTTC. Translating it yields CASSSGFYGYTF.

V gene TRBV18 combines with J gene TRBJ2-2; D unclear. This CDR3 region has 12 residues. Germline-derived CDR1 and CDR2 are KGHSH and LQKENI. The V end was cut by 3 bases, the J end by 11 bases, with 10 bases between. The CDR3 region has the DNA TGTGCCAGCTCACCGATTAGAACCGAGCTGTTTTTT. The encoded protein is CASSPIRTELFF.

A single count supports this clone. The same CDR3 is also encoded by other DNA sequences in this sample. This chain connects TRBV20-1 to TRBJ1-1; D ambiguous. The CDR3 has 11 residues. Trimming removed 3 bases at V and 1 base at J, with 3 bases between. Germline V gene data show CDR1 as DFQATT and CDR2 as SNEGSKA (reference sequence). The DNA of the CDR3 is TGCAGTGCTAGGGCGAACACTGAAGCTTTCTTT. As protein: CSARANTEAFF.

This clone showed up just a few times. The chain combines TRBV13 with TRBJ2-3, with a tentative D call TRBD2 (6 bases). V was trimmed by 5 bases and J by 1 base, leaving 19 bases between them. The CDR3 has 17 residues. Germline V lookup: CDR1 PRHDT, CDR2 FYEKMQ (reference sequence). The CDR3 bases are TGTGCCAGCAGCCATTTCCCGGGTGGCGGGGGCACAGATACGCAGTATTTT. It yields the protein CASSHFPGGGGTDTQYF.

This clone was observed a handful of times. The chain links TRBV19 to TRBJ1-3; TRBD1 matches at 7 bases. The CDR3 extends over 14 amino acids. Losses at the gene ends were 6 bases for V and 1 base for J; bases not matched to a gene: 3. Germline V gives CDR1 LNHDA, CDR2 SQIVND (reference sequence). CDR3 amino acids: CASSARGSGNTIYF. The CDR3 DNA reads as TGTGCCAGTAGCGCCAGGGGGTCTGGAAACACCATATATTTT.

This chain links TRBV5-4 with TRBJ2-1, with 13 bases aligning to TRBD2. From germline, CDR1 is SGHNT and CDR2 YYREEE (reference sequence). The V gene end was trimmed by 0 bases and the J gene end by 7 bases; junction bases not matched to a gene: 10. The CDR3 runs 18 residues. The CDR3 spells CASSLVRVLAGGPNEQFF. For the CDR3, the DNA is TGTGCCAGCAGCTTGGTTAGGGTACTAGCGGGAGGGCCGAATGAGCAGTTCTTC.

The chain links TRBV10-3 to TRBJ2-5; 12 bases agree with TRBD2. This CDR3 has 19 residues. Germline V CDR1 and CDR2: ENHRY, SYGVKD. V shed 2 bases, J shed 4 bases, and the junction held 14 bases outside the gene matches. CDR3 in amino acids: CAISELWLAGGPSVETQYF. The CDR3 DNA follows: TGTGCCATCAGTGAGCTATGGCTAGCGGGGGGGCCGTCCGTAGAGACCCAGTACTTC.

The chain recombines TRBV11-2 with TRBJ2-3; TRBD1 is a possible D gene (5 bases). CDR3 length equals 17 residues. CDR1 and CDR2 (germline): SGHAT, FQNNGV. Trimming removed 0 bases at V and 1 base at J, with 14 bases between. The CDR3 bases are TGTGCCAGCAGCTTAGATCCCGCAGGGTGGGGCACAGATACGCAGTATTTT. It translates to CASSLDPAGWGTDTQYF.

This clone was seen only a few times. V is TRBV7-6 and J is TRBJ2-7, with 9 nucleotides matching TRBD2. This CDR3 contains 14 residues. V trimming: 5 bases; J trimming: 3 bases; junction bases outside the gene matches: 5. Germline assignment: CDR1 SGHVS and CDR2 FNYEAQ. The CDR3 loop reads CASSLGTSFYEQYF. In DNA form, the CDR3 reads TGTGCCAGCAGCCTAGGGACTAGCTTCTACGAGCAGTACTTC.